This T cell receptor (beta chain) was profiled in a study of blood T cell repertoires in COVID-19 (dated by TCRdb to 2018 to 2020). A note on the overall study: Samples covering the acute and convalescent phases of COVID-19 were provided by collaborators in the United States, Italy and Spain. The material from the prospective study consisted of cDNA or gDNA derived from T cells, B-cell-depleted T cells, or PBMCs. The dataset comprised deeply sampled blood TCRbeta repertoires from subjects exposed to, actively infected with, or recovered from COVID-19. A freely available public database, intended as a resource for researchers studying the immune response to SARS-CoV-2, is where the repertoires were released. Samples came from the ongoing ImmuneRACE study (first 160 participants) plus 1,254 subjects from 6 global collaborators. Sample metadata almost always included a de-identified subject ID, COVID-19 status, age in years and sex. Where available, HLA class I and class II types were taken from metadata supplied by the sample provider and were not determined by assay-based typing. Results and caveats for the whole study, not just this receptor: How much clinical and demographic metadata was included differed by source and by participant, and the metadata was provided uncurated.

Concerning this clone: Which antigen it targets is not known. No base quality values were provided; no much bigger clone lies one nucleotide off.

The cysteine opens and the phenylalanine closes a CDR3 of 14 amino acids. Just CDR3 DNA is preserved here, 42 bases in frame from base 1. The germline V gene (reference sequence) sets CDR1 to MNHEY and CDR2 to SMNVEV. Germline trimming amounts to 6 bases on V and 6 bases on J, with 8 as the count of junction bases outside the gene matches. The immunoSEQ Assay, a bias-controlled multiplex PCR, was used to amplify TCRbeta CDR3 regions from genomic DNA. In the paper's pipeline: The number of nucleated cells in each sample was estimated from the amplification of reference gene primers within the assay. To quantify the absolute abundance of each unique TCRbeta CDR3 rearrangement, sequence reads were collapsed and filtered. For each sample, productive Simpson clonality was calculated as the square root of Simpson's diversity index across productive rearrangements. Sourced from immuneACCESS, this table was stored by TCRdb with only in-frame sequences that have V and J called. A share of the clones is absent; for the studies checked, an unresolved V gene accounts for under half, and the remainder has no known explanation. V, J and clone size derive from that table, while D and trimming were established from the DNA sequence. The sample contains some 250,000 clones, approximately 83% of them found a single time. The top ten clones comprise less than 4% of the sample.

Another Seattle source contributed samples from volunteer blood donors who had recovered from COVID-19. Each collaborating institution followed its own protocols to collect whole blood in K2EDTA tubes. For TCRbeta analysis, collaborators shipped samples as frozen whole blood, isolated PBMCs, or DNA extracted from either of those sample types. The TCR was taken from a woman in her 30s who had recovered from COVID-19. The sequenced sample was peripheral blood. The receptor chain draws on TRBV27 and TRBJ2-7; TRBD1 aligns with 10 central bases. CDR3 loop: CASRPGQGFGEQYF. The DNA sequence is as follows: TGTGCCAGCAGGCCGGGACAGGGGTTCGGCGAGCAGTACTTC.